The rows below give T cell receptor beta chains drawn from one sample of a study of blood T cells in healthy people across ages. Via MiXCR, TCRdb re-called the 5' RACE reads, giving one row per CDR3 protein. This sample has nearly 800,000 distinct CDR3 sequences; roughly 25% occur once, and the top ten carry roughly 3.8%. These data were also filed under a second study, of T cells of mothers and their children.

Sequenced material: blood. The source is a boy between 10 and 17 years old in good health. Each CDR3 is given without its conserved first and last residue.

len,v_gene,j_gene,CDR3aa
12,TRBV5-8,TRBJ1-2,ASSLIRGPYGYT
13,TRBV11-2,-,ASSPPGTGGNEQY
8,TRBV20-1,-,SEMRAEQF
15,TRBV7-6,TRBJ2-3,ASSSTSGGAIGDTQY
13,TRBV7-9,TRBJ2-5,ASSARTSGGGTQY
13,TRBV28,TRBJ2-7,ARSLRRGGSYEQY
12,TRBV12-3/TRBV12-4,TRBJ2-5,ASSLMGRKETQY
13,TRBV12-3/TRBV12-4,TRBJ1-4,ASSLGQGKNEKLF
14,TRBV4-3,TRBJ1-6,ASSQEWGQLGSPLH
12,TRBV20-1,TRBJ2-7,SARHPSGVYEQY
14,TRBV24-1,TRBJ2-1,ATSDLPGSSYNEQF
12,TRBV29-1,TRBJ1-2,SVGGLTDRAGYT
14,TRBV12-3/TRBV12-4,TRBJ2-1,ASSFGLGGAYNEQF
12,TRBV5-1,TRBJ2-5,ASSLGRMGETQY
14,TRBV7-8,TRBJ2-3,ASSLEVAGGIDTQY
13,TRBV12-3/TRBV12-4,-,ASSWLGLAGVEQY
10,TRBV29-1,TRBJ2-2,SVVRGSGELF
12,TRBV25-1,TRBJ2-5,ASSESGGLETQY
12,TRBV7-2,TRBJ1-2,ASRNPGQGASYT
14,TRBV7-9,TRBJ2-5,ASSLVSGNPQETQY
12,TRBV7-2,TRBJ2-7,ASSSGLVAHEQC
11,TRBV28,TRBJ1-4,ASSMTRFQKLF
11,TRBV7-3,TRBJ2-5,ASSRGGEETQY
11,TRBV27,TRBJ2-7,ASGTGGGYEQY
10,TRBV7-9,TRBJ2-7,ASRSGAGEQY
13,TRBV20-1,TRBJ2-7,SARDQGAGLYEQY
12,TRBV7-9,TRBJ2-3,ASSLSGGMDTQY
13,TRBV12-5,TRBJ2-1,ASGTDRPVGNEQF
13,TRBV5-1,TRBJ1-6,ASRAGTAYNSPLH
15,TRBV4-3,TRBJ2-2,ASSQDSSGRTTGELF
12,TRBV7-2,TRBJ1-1,ASRVEGPNTEAF
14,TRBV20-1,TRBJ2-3,SARAVAGASTDTQY
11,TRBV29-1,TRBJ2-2,SVVIPNTGELF
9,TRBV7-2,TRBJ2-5,ASSLGGTKH
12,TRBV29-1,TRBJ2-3,SVDTGERTDTQY
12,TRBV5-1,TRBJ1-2,ASSLNAGAGGYT
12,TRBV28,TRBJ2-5,ASSSWQGRETQY
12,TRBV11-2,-,ASSFPRGFNEQY
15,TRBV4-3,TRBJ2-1,ASSQGRISSSYNEQF
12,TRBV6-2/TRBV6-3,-,ASSRREWLYEQY
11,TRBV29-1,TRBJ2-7,SVFRRFDWEQY
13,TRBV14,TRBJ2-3,ASSHWDFSTDTQY
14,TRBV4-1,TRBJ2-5,ASSQDPGQGRETQY
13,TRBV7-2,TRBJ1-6,ASSLGDRGNSPLH
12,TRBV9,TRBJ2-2,ASSVDVLTGELF
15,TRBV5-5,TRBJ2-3,ASSLARTGGPVDTQY
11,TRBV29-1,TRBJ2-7,SVGEQEPYEQY
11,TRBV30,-,AWSMGTAHEQY
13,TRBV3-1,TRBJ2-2,ASSEGKWNTGELF
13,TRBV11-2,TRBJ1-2,ASSLDPDHIYGYT
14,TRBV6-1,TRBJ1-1,ASSSPTGAQNTEAF
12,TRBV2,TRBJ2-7,ASRRLAGAHEQY
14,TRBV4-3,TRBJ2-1,ASSQRRDKLYNEQF